Listed below are T cell receptor beta chains from one sample, sequenced in a study of T cell changes during pregnancy in multiple sclerosis. Some clones are missing from TCRdb's copy, which holds only in-frame ones; the method was immunoSEQ multiplex PCR. In the table there are just over 40,000 clones, 89% of which are singletons. The material sequenced was CD4+ T cells from peripheral blood mononuclear cells, taken in the first trimester of pregnancy. The source is a female donor with multiple sclerosis, enrolled in a pregnancy study. The CDR3 runs from the conserved cysteine through the conserved F or W. D genes are given only for firm matches. The size of a clone is reported for some rows only, either as once, few or many, or as a class for expanded clones.

j_gene	d_gene	abundance	v_gene	CDR3nt	CDR3aa
TRBJ1-4	-	-	TRBV30	TGTGCCTGGAGTGTCCGGGGGGCGAGTGAAAAACTGTTTTTT	CAWSVRGASEKLFF
TRBJ2-7	TRBD2	few	TRBV7-3	TGTGCCAGCAGCCCCGCCGGGGCGGGGGGTGATTACGAGCAGTACTTC	CASSPAGAGGDYEQYF
TRBJ2-3	-	-	TRBV5-1	TGCGCCAGCAGCTTGGACTATGGCGTAGGCACAGATACGCAGTATTTT	CASSLDYGVGTDTQYF
TRBJ2-7	-	-	TRBV25-1	TGTGCCAGCAGTGACTCAGGGTGGCCTCGGGAGCAGTACTTC	CASSDSGWPREQYF
TRBJ2-7	-	-	TRBV6-5	TGTGCCAGCAGTTACGCCTTGGGGCAGGACTCCTACGAGCAGTACTTC	CASSYALGQDSYEQYF
TRBJ1-4	TRBD1	-	TRBV29-1	TGCAGCGTTGGAAGACAGGGGATAGGTGAAAAACTGTTTTTT	CSVGRQGIGEKLFF
TRBJ1-2	-	few	TRBV9	TGTGCCAGCAGCGGGGCGACTACTAACTATGGCTACACCTTC	CASSGATTNYGYTF
TRBJ1-1	-	-	TRBV10-3	TGTGCCATCAGTGGACAGGCGAACACTGAAGCTTTCTTT	CAISGQANTEAFF
TRBJ2-3	TRBD2	-	TRBV5-1	TGCGCCAGCAGCTCCAACATTAGGTGGACTAGCGGGAGGCCTCGAGATACGCAGTATTTT	CASSSNIRWTSGRPRDTQYF
TRBJ1-1	-	-	TRBV11-2	TGTGCCAGCAGCTTAGGGGGCTTGACCACTGAAGCTTTCTTT	CASSLGGLTTEAFF
TRBJ1-5	TRBD1	few	TRBV30	TGTGCCTGGAGTGTAACAGGGGGAGCGCAGCCCCAGCATTTT	CAWSVTGGAQPQHF
TRBJ2-1	TRBD1	-	TRBV7-3	TGTGCCAGCAGCTTAACGCCAGGGGGAAGGACCCTCTACAATGAGCAGTTCTTC	CASSLTPGGRTLYNEQFF
TRBJ2-5	TRBD1	-	TRBV10-3	TGTGCCATCGCGAGCGGACAGGGTGCGGGGGAGACCCAGTACTTC	CAIASGQGAGETQYF
TRBJ1-1	TRBD1	-	TRBV4-2	TGTGCCAGCAGCCCACAGGGGAATACTGAAGCTTTCTTT	CASSPQGNTEAFF
TRBJ1-3	-	-	TRBV15	TGTGCCACCAGCATGACGGGGTCAATTGGGTGGAACACCATATATTTT	CATSMTGSIGWNTIYF
TRBJ1-3	-	-	TRBV6-5	TGTGCCAGCCTCGGAAACACCATATATTTT	CASLGNTIYF
TRBJ2-7	-	-	TRBV10-3	TGTGCCATCAGTGATCAGGGGTTCGAGCAGTACTTC	CAISDQGFEQYF
TRBJ1-2	-	-	TRBV5-1	TGCGCCAGCAGCACAAATAACCCTCGAGGCTATGGCTACACCTTC	CASSTNNPRGYGYTF
TRBJ2-1	TRBD1	-	TRBV7-8	TGTGCCAGCAGCCGGACCGGGACAGGGATCGGGAATGAGCAGTTCTTC	CASSRTGTGIGNEQFF
TRBJ2-1	-	-	TRBV30	TGTGCCTGGGTGAGGGACTCGCAGAACAATGAGCAGTTCTTC	CAWVRDSQNNEQFF
TRBJ2-7	TRBD2	medium-sized	TRBV14	TGTGCCAGCAGCCCCAGACACCGGACTAGCGGGAGACCCACCTACGAGCAGTACTTC	CASSPRHRTSGRPTYEQYF
TRBJ2-1	-	medium-sized	TRBV21-1	TGTGCCAGCAGCACTAGTGATGAGCAGTTCTTC	CASSTSDEQFF
TRBJ2-3	TRBD2	-	TRBV11-3	TGTGCCAGCGCCCAGCGGGGTAGCACAGATACGCAGTATTTT	CASAQRGSTDTQYF
TRBJ2-1	TRBD2	-	TRBV2	TGTGCCAGCAGTGCAACGGGACTAGCGTGGAATGAGCAGTTCTTC	CASSATGLAWNEQFF
TRBJ2-2	TRBD1	-	TRBV28	TGTGCCAGCAGTACAACAGGGGACACCGGGGAGCTGTTTTTT	CASSTTGDTGELFF
TRBJ2-7	-	-	TRBV11-2	TGTGCCAGCAGCTTAGCTCTCTTTAGCTACGAGCAGTACTTC	CASSLALFSYEQYF
TRBJ1-2	-	-	TRBV6-5	TGTGCCAGCAGCAACGGGATTAACTATGGCTACACCTTC	CASSNGINYGYTF
TRBJ2-5	-	-	TRBV18	TGTGCCAGCTCACCAGGGGGCTTGGAGACCCAGTACTTC	CASSPGGLETQYF
TRBJ2-1	TRBD1	-	TRBV28	TGTGCCAGCAGTTCCGGGACAGGGATGTATGAGCAGTTCTTC	CASSSGTGMYEQFF
TRBJ1-1	-	once	TRBV19	TGTGCCAGTAATTCGAGGGGATGGACAGAGAACACTGAAGCTTTCTTT	CASNSRGWTENTEAFF
TRBJ1-1	TRBD1	-	TRBV29-1	TGCAGCGGGGGACAGGGGGGGTCTGAAGCTTTCTTT	CSGGQGGSEAFF
TRBJ2-1	TRBD2	-	TRBV7-3	TGTGCCAGCAGCCCGCGACTAGCGGTTTACAATGAGCAGTTCTTC	CASSPRLAVYNEQFF
TRBJ1-2	TRBD1	-	TRBV2	TGTGCCAGCAGTGAATTTGAACAGACAAATCTAGGACAGGGCACCTTC	CASSEFEQTNLGQGTF
TRBJ1-4	TRBD1	-	TRBV6-5	TGTGCCAGCAGTAACCGACAGGGAACTAATGAAAAACTGTTTTTT	CASSNRQGTNEKLFF
TRBJ1-3	-	-	TRBV11-2	TGTGCCAGCAGCTTAGAATTGGGCCCGACAGATTACGGAAACACCATATATTTT	CASSLELGPTDYGNTIYF
TRBJ2-7	TRBD1	-	TRBV6-6	TGTGCCAGCAGTTACGGCGGACAGGTATACGAGCAGTACTTC	CASSYGGQVYEQYF
TRBJ1-2	-	-	TRBV28	TGTGCCAGCAGTTCCCCCCTGTCTGGCTACACCTTC	CASSSPLSGYTF
TRBJ1-2	-	-	TRBV20-1	TGCAGTGCTAGAGGAGACTATGGCTACACCTTC	CSARGDYGYTF
TRBJ2-3	-	-	TRBV7-6	TGTGCCAGCAGCCTGTCATCGCTTTACGGGAGATCAAGGAATACGCAGTATTTT	CASSLSSLYGRSRNTQYF
TRBJ1-1	TRBD1	-	TRBV4-2	TGTGCCAGCAGCCGCTACCCACAGGGGAAGAACACTGAAGCTTTCTTT	CASSRYPQGKNTEAFF
TRBJ1-3	-	-	TRBV18	TGTGCCAGCTCACCCTCCCGGAGCTCTGGAAACACCATATATTTT	CASSPSRSSGNTIYF
TRBJ1-5	-	once	TRBV2	TGTGCCAGCAGTGAGGGAGTTGCTAGCAATCAGCCCCAGCATTTT	CASSEGVASNQPQHF
TRBJ2-3	TRBD1	-	TRBV7-2	TGTGCCAGCAGAAGACAGGGGGCGGGTGATACGCAGTATTTT	CASRRQGAGDTQYF
TRBJ2-2	-	-	TRBV6-6	TGTGCCAGCACCACAGGGCAGAGCACCGGGGAGCTGTTTTTT	CASTTGQSTGELFF
TRBJ2-5	-	-	TRBV11-2	TGTGCCAGCAGCTTCCCCGGGGGAGAGACCCAGTACTTC	CASSFPGGETQYF
TRBJ2-1	TRBD1	-	TRBV10-1	TGCGCCAGCAACGGGGACAGGGATTACAATGAGCAGTTCTTC	CASNGDRDYNEQFF
TRBJ2-3	-	once	TRBV30	TGTGCCTGGAGTGTTCTAGGAGGTCACGGCACAGATACGCAGTATTTT	CAWSVLGGHGTDTQYF